The 27 T cell receptor beta chains listed next were all sequenced from one sample in a study of blood T cells in healthy people across ages. A second roughly 6 to 11 cycle PCR used barcoded and J-beta primers. TCRdb redid the calling of the 5' RACE reads with MiXCR, one entry per CDR3 protein. The table has around 800,000 distinct CDR3 sequences, 25% to 30% seen once. These data also featured in a second study, about T cells of mothers and their children.

The sample comprised blood. Receptors originate from a boy between 5 and 17 years old in good health.

The rearrangement joins TRBV15 to TRBJ2-7, with D uncertain. V gave up 2 bases and J gave up 5 bases, with 10 bases separating them. CDR3 length equals 13 residues. Germline CDR1 is LNHNV and CDR2 is YYDKDF (reference sequence). The CDR3 nucleotides are TGTGCCACCAGCAGAAGATCCCGCCACGAGCAGTACTTC. Its protein is CATSRRSRHEQYF. Full variable domain (remainder filled in from reference TRBV15 and TRBJ2-7): DAMVIQNPRYQVTQFGKPVTLSCSQTLNHNVMYWYQQKSSQAPKLLFHYYDKDFNNEADTPDNFQSRRPNTSFCFLDIRSPGLGDTAMYLCATSRRSRHEQYFGPGTRLTVT.

This clonotype was counted between two and nine times. The chain employs TRBV11-2 and TRBJ2-7, with 9 bases lining up with TRBD1. Germline V CDR1 and CDR2: SGHAT, FQNNGV. V shed 0 bases and J 3 bases; nucleotides not matched to a gene: 15. The CDR3 has 19 residues. The chain's CDR3 is CASSLEPRNGQGYYYEQYF. The CDR3 DNA sequence: TGTGCCAGCAGCTTAGAACCCCGAAACGGACAGGGGTATTACTACGAGCAGTACTTC.

The V call is TRBV4-3, the J call TRBJ2-1, with TRBD2 matching 11 bases. Germline CDR1 is LGHNA and CDR2 is YSLEER. The CDR3 contains 18 residues. V dropped 0 bases and J dropped 6; count of bases not matched to a gene: 10. This chain's CDR3 is CASSQELAGVKMRNEQFF. The CDR3, as DNA: TGCGCCAGCAGCCAAGAACTAGCGGGGGTGAAGATGCGCAATGAGCAGTTCTTC.

Remarks on this clonotype: One end of the junction fails to match germline, which may point to a read error. This sequence joins TRBV10-3 and TRBJ2-3; D unresolved. The V gene's germline CDR1 is ENHRY and CDR2 SYGVKD. The CDR3 loop spans 13 amino acids. For the CDR3, the DNA is TGTGCCATCGGTGAGTCGGAAGGGGATACGCAGTATTTT. This codes for CAIGESEGDTQYF.

This clonotype was seen a few times. The CDR3 sequence is CSARDQAPETQYF. The CDR3 DNA reads TGCAGTGCTAGAGATCAGGCCCCGGAGACCCAGTACTTC. V usage is TRBV20-1 and J usage is TRBJ2-5; no definite D call. The germline gives CDR1 DFQATT, CDR2 SNEGSKA (reference sequence). The V end was cut by 0 bases, the J end by 5 bases, with 10 bases between. The CDR3 covers 13 residues.

This clonotype has a handful of counts. The CDR3 DNA reads as TGCAGTGCACAGACAGGGGAAGAGACCCAGTACTTC. Translated, it gives CSAQTGEETQYF. This chain joins TRBV20-1 and TRBJ2-5, with 8 bases that match TRBD1. The CDR3 is made up of 12 amino acids. Germline V CDR1 and CDR2: DFQATT, SNEGSKA (reference sequence). J lost 3 bases, V lost 6 bases, and 3 bases had no gene match.

A note on this clonotype: Germline and junction disagree at one end, which may indicate a read error. The chain uses TRBV14 and TRBJ2-3, with TRBD1 identical over 9 bases. This CDR3 comprises 16 residues. In germline, CDR1 is SGHDN, CDR2 FVKESK. This CDR3 reads CASSQEGTGITDTQYF. In nucleotides, the CDR3 is TGCGCCAGCAGCCAAGAGGGGACAGGGATCACAGATACGCAGTATTTT.

The sample holds many counts of this clonotype. This chain links TRBV29-1 with TRBJ2-4, with D perhaps matching TRBD1 or TRBD2 (6 bases each). The V gene's germline CDR1 is SQVTM and CDR2 ANQGSEA. This CDR3 is built from 12 residues. V shed 4 bases and J shed 5 bases, with 9 bases lying between them. Here the CDR3 DNA reads TGCAGCGTTGGGGGGGCGGAAAACATTCAGTACTTC. Translating gives CSVGGAENIQYF.

V is TRBV24-1 and J is TRBJ2-5; 7 nucleotides agree with TRBD1. Germline V CDR1 and CDR2: KGHDR, SFDVKD. This CDR3 comprises 15 residues. Trimming at V came to 4 bases and at J to 5 bases, leaving 9 bases not matched to a gene. Written as DNA, the CDR3 is TGTGCCACCAGTGACCCCTCGACAGGGCCCGAGACCCAGTACTTC. Translation: CATSDPSTGPETQYF.

The chain recombines TRBV20-1 with TRBJ2-5; no reliable D call. The closer fit of TRBJ2-7 to the DNA end suggests the J call may be wrong. The CDR3 is made up of 14 amino acids. Looked up from germline, CDR1 is DFQATT and CDR2 is SNEGSKA (reference sequence). The CDR3 DNA sequence: TGCAGTGCTAGACGCGACCGGAGCTCCTACGAGCAGTACTTC. This sequence encodes CSARRDRSSYEQYF.

CDR3 DNA: TGTGCCAGCAGTTTAGGGACCGGGGATGAGCAGTTCTTC. Encoded protein: CASSLGTGDEQFF. The rearrangement joins TRBV12-3 or TRBV12-4 to TRBJ2-1, with D tentatively TRBD2 (5 bases). The CDR3 runs 13 residues. Trimming took 1 base from V and 8 from J, leaving 9 bases between them.

There are a few counts of this clonotype. The chain has TRBV20-1 and TRBJ2-7, with TRBD1 matching over 7 bases. Trimming at V came to 5 bases and at J to 1 base, leaving 11 bases not matched to a gene. Germline V lookup: CDR1 DFQATT, CDR2 SNEGSKA (reference sequence). This CDR3 is 15 amino acids long. CDR3 sequence: CSAQPDRARSYEQYF. The CDR3 bases are TGCAGTGCTCAACCCGACAGGGCCCGGTCCTACGAGCAGTACTTC.

This clonotype occurred a few times. This chain connects TRBV10-3 to TRBJ1-1, with TRBD1 as a possible D gene (6 bases). Germline CDR1 reads ENHRY; CDR2 reads SYGVKD. Trimming took 9 bases from V and 1 from J, leaving 9 bases between them. The CDR3 spans 12 residues. The CDR3 is CAIQQGNTEAFF. The CDR3 DNA follows: TGTGCCATACAACAGGGGAACACTGAAGCTTTCTTT.

A few counts support this clonotype. CDR3: CASSARGQGTEAFF. CDR3 DNA: TGTGCCAGCAGCGCCAGGGGACAGGGGACTGAAGCTTTCTTT. The chain uses TRBV9 and TRBJ1-1; TRBD1 matches 10 bases. The germline CDR1 and CDR2 sequences are SGDLS and YYNGEE. The V segment lost 3 bases and the J segment 5 bases; nucleotides outside the gene matches: 4. The length of the CDR3 is 14 residues. The full variable domain, with the rest looked up from reference TRBV9 and TRBJ1-1, is DSGVTQTPKHLITATGQRVTLRCSPRSGDLSVYWYQQSLDQGLQFLIQYYNGEERAKGNILERFSAQQFPDLHSELNLSSLELGDSALYFCASSARGQGTEAFFGQGTRLTVV.

The chain combines TRBV28 with TRBJ2-1; possibly TRBD2 for D (5 bases). Judging by the DNA end, TRBJ2-5 fits better; the J call may be wrong. The germline V gene has CDR1 MDHEN and CDR2 SYDVKM. This CDR3 is 16 amino acids long. CDR3 nucleotide sequence: TGTGCCAGCACGGACGTAGAGGGCGCTGCGTCCGGGACCCAGTACTTC. It yields the protein CASTDVEGAASGTQYF.

The rearrangement joins TRBV12-3 or TRBV12-4 to TRBJ1-2; D is possibly TRBD1 (5 bases). The V end was cut by 4 bases, the J end by 8 bases, with 17 bases between. This CDR3 region has 14 residues. CDR3 residues: CASSWGQTPGGYTF. The CDR3 nucleotides are TGTGCCAGCAGTTGGGGCCAGACCCCTGGGGGCTACACCTTC.

The chain couples TRBV11-3 to TRBJ2-3; 7 nucleotides line up with TRBD1. The J call may be incorrect, as the DNA end agrees better with TRBJ1-5. Germline V gene lookup returns CDR1 SGHNT and CDR2 YENEEA. The CDR3 totals 16 residues. This CDR3 reads CASSLGDRGFTDTQHF. DNA for the CDR3: TGTGCCAGCAGCTTAGGGGACAGAGGATTCACAGATACGCAGCATTTT.

V and J are TRBV6-1 and TRBJ1-4; D uncertain. V gave up 0 bases and J gave up 8 bases, with 10 bases separating them. This CDR3 comprises 14 residues. CDR1 MNHNS and CDR2 SASEGT come from the germline V gene. CDR3: CASSEARASEKLFF. The CDR3 nucleotides are TGTGCCAGCAGTGAAGCTAGGGCGAGCGAAAAACTGTTTTTT.

In this sample, this clonotype turned up a few times. This chain connects TRBV7-9 to TRBJ1-3, with unresolved D. V was pared by 4 bases and J by 4 bases, with 8 bases between. The CDR3 length is 13 residues. Germline loops: CDR1 SEHNR, CDR2 FQNEAQ (reference sequence). The CDR3 loop reads CASSSEAGNTIYF. In DNA, the CDR3 is TGTGCCAGCAGCTCCGAAGCCGGAAACACCATATATTTT.

This clonotype was picked up many times. The genes are TRBV11-2 and TRBJ2-5, with a tentative D call TRBD1 (6 bases). The CDR3 is made up of 13 amino acids. Trimming took off 1 base at V and 5 bases at J, with 8 bases between the two ends. Per germline, CDR1 SGHAT and CDR2 FQNNGV. CDR3 sequence: CASSLATGETQYF. CDR3 bases: TGTGCCAGCAGCTTAGCCACAGGGGAGACCCAGTACTTC.

This chain connects TRBV12-3 or TRBV12-4 to TRBJ1-4; D remains ambiguous. With 5 bases removed from V and 0 bases from J, the gap between germline ends came to 16 bases. There are 17 residues in the CDR3. CDR3 loop: CASSPGRPGATNEKLFF. The CDR3 DNA follows: TGTGCCAGCAGTCCCGGACGGCCCGGCGCAACTAATGAAAAACTGTTTTTT.

This clonotype was picked up a small number of times. V is TRBV3-1 and J is TRBJ1-2; D is undetermined. Trimming pared 0 bases from V and 4 bases from J, leaving 9 bases between. Per the germline V gene, CDR1 is LGHDT and CDR2 is YNNKEL (reference sequence). CDR3 length equals 14 residues. CDR3 protein: CASSQDPDTYGYTF. The DNA of the CDR3 is TGTGCCAGCAGCCAAGATCCCGACACCTATGGCTACACCTTC.

This clonotype has only a few counts. The V call is TRBV20-1, the J call TRBJ2-5; a possible D gene is TRBD1 (6 bases). Trimming stripped 5 bases from V and 1 base from J, with 14 bases between. The CDR3 has 14 amino acids. Germline V gene lookup returns CDR1 DFQATT and CDR2 SNEGSKA (reference sequence). As DNA, the CDR3 is TGCAGTGCTCTGCGACAGGAAGGCCAAGAGACCCAGTACTTC. This codes for CSALRQEGQETQYF.

This clonotype appeared a few times. The chain links TRBV20-1 to TRBJ1-2, with TRBD1 as a possible D gene (5 bases). This CDR3 region has 12 residues. Per the germline V gene, CDR1 is DFQATT and CDR2 is SNEGSKA (reference sequence). V was shortened by 5 bases and J by 5 bases, with 12 bases between the two germline ends. This chain's CDR3 is CSALRGRYGYTF. Here the CDR3 DNA reads TGCAGTGCTCTCCGGGGCCGGTATGGCTACACCTTC.

The chain is built from TRBV5-1 and TRBJ2-2; 8 bases are shared with TRBD1. CDR1 is SGHRS, CDR2 YFSETQ, per germline. V was pared by 4 bases and J by 2 bases, with 7 bases of the junction left unmatched. This CDR3 has 16 amino acids. DNA for the CDR3: TGCGCCAGCAGCGCCCAGACAGGGGTAAACACCGGGGAGCTGTTTTTT. As protein: CASSAQTGVNTGELFF.

This clonotype appeared a few times. This sequence joins TRBV6-5 and TRBJ2-2, with 10 bases that match TRBD2. CDR3 length equals 17 residues. The ends lost 0 bases at V and 4 bases at J; junction bases unmatched: 5. Germline V gives CDR1 MNHEY, CDR2 SVGAGI. This CDR3 reads CASSYSTSGVGTGELFF. CDR3 in DNA: TGTGCCAGCAGTTACTCAACTAGCGGGGTCGGCACCGGGGAGCTGTTTTTT.

On this clonotype: A much larger clonotype is one base distant, so this may be a read error. The CDR3 does not close with the conserved phenylalanine or tryptophan, likely indicating a read error. J is TRBJ2-5 and V is TRBV28; TRBD2 might be the D (6 bases). V lost 6 bases to trimming and J lost 11 bases, with 16 bases between them. The CDR3 contains 12 residues. The germline CDR1 and CDR2 sequences are MDHEN and SYDVKM. The CDR3 sequence: CASSSWGGEQYL. The CDR3 DNA reads as TGTGCCAGCAGCTCCTGGGGAGGAGAGCAGTACCTC.